This T cell receptor (beta chain) was sequenced for a study of T cell repertoires in cytomegalovirus infection. As for the study in general: A matching HLA type, together with CMV infection, was signaled by public TCR beta signatures. Study-wide results and limits: What dominated the ex vivo response were HLA-C-restricted CMV-specific TCR beta clonotypes.

This clonotype came up many times. Its specificity is not known. Each CDR3 protein is one row after TCRdb ran MiXCR on the reads. The sample lists some 270,000 distinct CDR3 sequences; 22% were seen once. The CDR3 is 14 residues long. Trimming took 5 bases from V and 5 from J; bases not matched to a gene: 4. Germline CDR1 and CDR2: MDHEN and SYDVKM. Source: cultured PBMCs, taken from culture after CMV antigen stimulation. This receptor was obtained from a human donor in good health (CMV status not recorded). Some clones in this sample may be carry-over from other donors' samples. The chain is built from TRBV28 and TRBJ1-2; 11 nucleotides align to TRBD1. CDR3 protein: CASSLDRGPYGYTF. CDR3 in DNA: TGTGCCAGCAGTCTGGACAGGGGGCCGTATGGCTACACCTTC.